This is a list of T cell receptor beta chains from one sample in a study of control samples from healthy donors and cancer patients. The method was immunoSEQ multiplex PCR; TCRdb's version includes in-frame clones alone and lacks a portion of them. The sample holds around 150,000 clones, roughly 89% seen once. The sample was blood. The receptors originated from a man aged 25 to 40 in good health. CDR3s include the opening cysteine and the closing phenylalanine or tryptophan. Each record gives: CDR3 length, J gene, clone size, D gene, V gene, CDR3 protein, CDR3 DNA. A D gene is named only where the DNA matches it firmly. The size entry is marked missing in some rows and otherwise reads once, few, many or a size class.

>14|TRBJ1-2|many|NA|TRBV6-5
CASSRGDANYGYTF
TGTGCCAGCAGCCGGGGGGACGCTAACTATGGCTACACCTTC
>16|TRBJ2-1|NA|NA|TRBV5-1
CASSSVGAGFGNEQFF
TGCGCCAGCAGCTCGGTGGGGGCGGGGTTTGGCAATGAGCAGTTCTTC
>15|TRBJ1-2|NA|TRBD1|TRBV5-4
CASSLGADRGSGYTF
TGTGCCAGCAGCTTGGGCGCAGACAGGGGTTCTGGCTACACCTTC
>17|TRBJ1-5|once|TRBD1|TRBV19
CASSMWDRPALNQPQHF
TGTGCCAGTAGTATGTGGGACAGGCCAGCCTTAAATCAGCCCCAGCATTTT
>16|TRBJ2-2|NA|TRBD1|TRBV27
CASSSLGQGATGELFF
TGTGCCAGCAGTTCCTTGGGACAGGGGGCAACCGGGGAGCTGTTTTTT
>15|TRBJ2-3|NA|TRBD2|TRBV18
CASSPLGLASDTQYF
TGTGCCAGCTCACCATTAGGACTAGCTAGCGATACGCAGTATTTT
>16|TRBJ1-2|NA|TRBD1|TRBV7-9
CASSSTYRGLDYGYTF
TGTGCCAGCAGCTCAACTTACAGGGGCCTTGACTATGGCTACACCTTC
>16|TRBJ2-2|NA|TRBD1|TRBV12-5
CASGSRDRVNTGELFF
TGTGCTAGTGGTTCCCGGGACAGGGTGAACACCGGGGAGCTGTTTTTT
>15|TRBJ1-5|NA|NA|TRBV19
CASSITTYSNQPQHF
TGTGCCAGTAGTATAACCACATATAGCAATCAGCCCCAGCATTTT
>16|TRBJ2-3|NA|TRBD1|TRBV5-8
CASSLARAGGTDTQYF
TGTGCCAGCAGCTTGGCCAGGGCAGGGGGAACAGATACGCAGTATTTT
>11|TRBJ2-3|NA|NA|TRBV5-4
CASSLADTQYF
TGTGCCAGCAGCTTGGCCGATACGCAGTATTTT
>15|TRBJ1-6|once|NA|TRBV27
CASSLGQIYNSPLHF
TGTGCCAGCAGTTTAGGACAGATTTATAATTCACCCCTCCACTTT
>15|TRBJ1-3|NA|NA|TRBV4-1
CASSQVEASGNTIYF
TGCGCCAGCAGCCAAGTCGAAGCCTCTGGAAACACCATATATTTT
>13|TRBJ1-4|NA|NA|TRBV5-4
CASGPGEGTELFF
TGTGCCAGCGGGCCGGGAGAAGGAACAGAACTGTTTTTT
>14|TRBJ1-2|NA|TRBD1|TRBV28
CASSLSRGIHGYTF
TGTGCCAGCAGTTTGAGCAGGGGGATTCACGGCTACACCTTC
>11|TRBJ2-3|few|NA|TRBV6-6
CASSRRDTQYF
TGTGCCAGCAGTAGAAGGGATACGCAGTATTTT
>15|TRBJ1-5|NA|NA|TRBV15
CATSRDTSAASTQHF
TGTGCCACCAGCAGAGATACTTCGGCCGCCTCGACCCAGCATTTT
>15|TRBJ1-2|NA|NA|TRBV29-1
CSVEVVGSRMGGYTF
TGCAGCGTTGAAGTAGTCGGGTCGAGAATGGGGGGCTACACCTTC
>14|TRBJ1-5|NA|NA|TRBV11-2
CASSLVGFNQPQHF
TGTGCCAGCAGCTTAGTTGGCTTCAATCAGCCCCAGCATTTT
>13|TRBJ2-7|NA|NA|TRBV2
CASSDVGSYEQYF
TGTGCCAGCAGTGATGTCGGTTCCTACGAGCAGTACTTC
>13|TRBJ1-1|NA|NA|TRBV27
CASSYRANTEAFF
TGTGCCAGCAGTTACAGGGCAAACACTGAAGCTTTCTTT
>13|TRBJ2-7|NA|NA|TRBV18
CASSYGKDYEQYF
TGTGCCAGCTCATATGGCAAGGACTACGAGCAGTACTTC
>18|TRBJ2-1|NA|TRBD2|TRBV6-2/TRBV6-3
CASSYPLPGGGTYNEQFF
TGTGCCAGCAGTTACCCCCTACCGGGAGGGGGGACCTACAATGAGCAGTTCTTC
>12|TRBJ1-1|once|NA|TRBV7-9
CASRKVYTEAFF
TGTGCCAGCAGGAAGGTATACACTGAAGCTTTCTTT
>16|TRBJ2-5|NA|TRBD2|TRBV2
CASSDEGTSNQETQYF
TGTGCCAGCAGTGATGAGGGGACTAGCAACCAAGAGACCCAGTACTTC
>17|TRBJ1-2|few|TRBD1|TRBV14
CASSEWGTGVRNYGYTF
TGTGCCAGCAGCGAATGGGGGACAGGGGTCCGTAACTATGGCTACACCTTC
>13|TRBJ2-7|NA|NA|TRBV18
CASSPPAGFEQYF
TGTGCCAGCTCACCACCGGCGGGGTTTGAGCAGTACTTC
>14|TRBJ1-4|NA|NA|TRBV10-3
CAIARDNSNEKLFF
TGTGCCATCGCCCGGGACAACTCGAATGAAAAACTGTTTTTT
>14|TRBJ2-1|NA|NA|TRBV6-2/TRBV6-3
CASNPMISYNEQFF
TGTGCCAGCAACCCAATGATATCCTACAATGAGCAGTTCTTC
>13|TRBJ2-7|once|NA|TRBV24-1
CATSGGLSYEQYF
TGTGCCACCAGTGGGGGCCTATCCTACGAGCAGTACTTC
>15|TRBJ2-1|once|TRBD2|TRBV5-1
CASTLLAGGTNEQFF
TGCGCCAGCACATTACTAGCGGGGGGAACTAATGAGCAGTTCTTC